This TCR beta chain was recorded in a study of shared clonotypes between healthy human individuals. Overall study context: Plates per donor: three CD4 naive, three CD4 memory, two CD8 naive, one CD8 memory. Findings of the study overall: With a handful of donors compared, around 5.4% of naive CD4 clonotypes were shared. Generally, estimated richness proved larger in naive subsets than it did in memory subsets.

Naive CD8 cells, CD45RO-negative and positively selected for CCR7, excluded terminally differentiated effector memory CD45RA+ cells. Worth noting for this clone: No antigen is known for it.

V shed 7 bases and J shed 4 bases, with 18 bases lying between them. CDR3 size: 15 residues. Germline CDR1 is MDHEN and CDR2 is SYDVKM. The method was immunoSEQ multiplex PCR; TCRdb's version includes in-frame clones alone and lacks a portion of them. The sample has approximately 2,000,000 clones; about 94% are singletons. The sample was naive CD8+ T cells from PBMCs. The receptor was isolated from a man between 18 and 35 years old in good health. Some clones in this sample may be carry-over from other donors' samples. This chain uses TRBV28 with TRBJ2-3; D gene unclear. Here the CDR3 reads CASIPGPRISDTQYF. DNA for the CDR3: TGTGCCAGCATCCCGGGCCCCAGGATCTCAGATACGCAGTATTTT.